These T cell receptor beta chains were read from a single sample in a study of CD8 T cells in ankylosing spondylitis. TCRdb re-called the 5' RACE reads through MiXCR, storing one row per CDR3 protein. The sample contains about 840,000 distinct CDR3 sequences, 10% to 15% of which appear only once. The specimen sequenced was blood, either unsorted or a sorted T cell fraction (not recorded which). The receptors were sampled from a male donor with ankylosing spondylitis. CDR3s include the opening cysteine and the closing phenylalanine or tryptophan. A D gene is named only where the DNA matches it firmly. Only part of the rows carry a size: once, few, many, or a class if the clone is expanded.

cdr3_aa cdr3_nt clone_size d_call j_call v_call
CASSLAQARTEAFF TGTGCCAGCAGCTTAGCGCAAGCGAGGACTGAAGCTTTCTTT NA NA TRBJ1-1 TRBV7-9
CASSTGSSYNSPLHF TGTGCCAGCAGCACCGGGAGCTCCTATAATTCACCCCTCCACTTT many NA TRBJ1-6 TRBV3-1
CSARQPSGNTTYF TGCAGTGCCAGACAGCCTTCTGGAAACACCACATATTTT NA NA TRBJ1-3 TRBV20-1
CASSLIEGEGEAFF TGTGCCAGCAGTTTAATTGAAGGGGAGGGGGAAGCTTTCTTT many NA TRBJ1-1 TRBV27
CASSPGRMASQPQHF TGTGCCAGCAGTCCGGGACGTATGGCGAGTCAGCCCCAGCATTTT many NA TRBJ1-5 TRBV28
CASSLRSASSPLHF TGTGCCAGCAGTTTAAGGTCAGCGAGTTCACCCCTCCACTTT NA NA TRBJ1-6 TRBV28
CASRTFGTASYNEQFF TGTGCCAGCAGGACCTTCGGGACAGCGTCCTACAATGAGCAGTTCTTC many TRBD1 TRBJ2-1 TRBV12-3/TRBV12-4
CASRSSRRDDQPQHF TGCGCCAGCAGGTCGTCCAGGCGGGATGATCAGCCCCAGCATTTT NA NA TRBJ1-5 TRBV10-2
CSARDRLASEQYF TGCAGTGCCCGGGACAGGTTGGCGAGCGAGCAGTACTTC few TRBD1 TRBJ2-7 TRBV20-1
CASSLGPGDGYTF TGTGCCAGCTCTCTCGGGCCTGGCGATGGCTACACCTTC NA NA TRBJ1-2 TRBV18
CSAISRGGDDTQYF TGCAGTGCAATAAGTCGGGGGGGCGATGATACGCAGTATTTT few TRBD2 TRBJ2-3 TRBV20-1
CASSPESSSGSYEQYF TGCGCCAGCAGCCCCGAATCGTCTAGCGGTTCCTACGAGCAGTACTTC NA TRBD2 TRBJ2-7 TRBV5-1
CASSRGRFSYNEQFF TGTGCCAGCAGCCGAGGGCGATTCTCCTACAATGAGCAGTTCTTC NA NA TRBJ2-1 TRBV7-8
CSARGLANYNEQFF TGCAGTGCCCGCGGACTAGCGAACTACAATGAGCAGTTCTTC NA TRBD2 TRBJ2-1 TRBV20-1
CATSGFYEQFF TGTGCCACCAGTGGATTCTATGAGCAGTTCTTC NA NA TRBJ2-1 TRBV24-1
CASSPDPGAAYNEQFF TGTGCCAGCAGCCCTGACCCGGGGGCAGCCTACAATGAGCAGTTCTTC NA NA TRBJ2-1 TRBV6-2/TRBV6-3
CASSYPQGPLHF TGTGCCAGCAGTTACCCGCAGGGACCCCTCCACTTT few NA TRBJ1-6 TRBV6-2/TRBV6-3
CAWGTGRADTQYF TGTGCCTGGGGGACAGGGAGGGCAGATACGCAGTATTTT NA TRBD1 TRBJ2-3 TRBV30
CASSPQDYRNTGELFF TGCGCCAGCAGCCCCCAGGACTACCGAAACACCGGGGAGCTGTTTTTT NA NA TRBJ2-2 TRBV4-3
CAISARGGPYEQYF TGTGCCATTAGCGCGCGTGGGGGACCCTACGAGCAGTACTTC many NA TRBJ2-7 TRBV10-3
CASSHPGQGIIVQYF TGTGCCAGCAGCCACCCGGGACAGGGAATAATTGTTCAGTACTTC few TRBD1 TRBJ2-7 TRBV4-2
CATKRTSGNTDTQYF TGCGCCACCAAGCGGACTAGCGGGAACACAGATACGCAGTATTTT NA TRBD2 TRBJ2-3 TRBV10-2
CAATEVDEQFF TGTGCAGCGACGGAGGTGGATGAGCAGTTCTTC few NA TRBJ2-1 TRBV7-8
CSARDPGTSNQPQHF TGCAGTGCTAGAGATCCCGGGACTAGCAATCAGCCCCAGCATTTT NA NA TRBJ1-5 TRBV20-1
CASSRIGTEVSEQYF TGTGCCAGCAGTCGCATCGGGACTGAGGTATCCGAGCAGTACTTC NA NA TRBJ2-7 TRBV6-2/TRBV6-3